The 7 T cell receptor beta chains reported below all come from one sample, sequenced in a study of T-cell memory formation after mild COVID-19. TCRdb reprocessed the 5' RACE reads with MiXCR, giving one entry per CDR3 protein. The sample lists 75,000 to 90,000 distinct CDR3 sequences; about 15% were seen once. The sample consisted of PBMCs or a T cell subset sorted from them (not recorded which). The receptors shown here come from an adult woman who had mild COVID-19 (a few samples of this study predate the infection). Cell type and time point are not known.

This clonotype was counted only a few times. This chain connects TRBV19 to TRBJ2-1; D is unclear. Germline CDR1 reads LNHDA; CDR2 reads SQIVND (reference sequence). V was pared by 5 bases and J by 0 bases, with 17 bases between. CDR3 size: 17 residues. The CDR3 bases are TGTGCCAGTAGTCCCCGGGCAGGCTACTACTCCTACAATGAGCAGTTCTTC. Translating it yields CASSPRAGYYSYNEQFF.

This clonotype was seen more than once but under ten times. The CDR3 sequence: CASSTELDPRQETQYF. The CDR3 nucleotides are TGTGCCAGCAGCACGGAACTAGATCCGAGACAAGAGACCCAGTACTTC. This chain links TRBV7-9 with TRBJ2-5; perhaps TRBD2 as D (5 bases). The CDR3 extends over 16 amino acids. Germline V gives CDR1 SEHNR, CDR2 FQNEAQ (reference sequence). Trimming pared 5 bases from V and 2 bases from J, leaving 18 bases between.

The genes are TRBV12-3 or TRBV12-4 and TRBJ1-5, with a possible D match to TRBD1 (5 bases). The length of the CDR3 is 15 residues. Trimming removed 5 bases at V and 5 bases at J, with 16 bases between. The CDR3 sequence: CASSASRGWDQPQHF. Here the CDR3 DNA reads TGTGCCAGCAGTGCTTCGAGGGGCTGGGATCAGCCCCAGCATTTT.

The rearrangement uses TRBV7-9 and TRBJ2-7; 7 bases map to TRBD1. The ends lost 1 base at V and 2 bases at J; junction bases unmatched: 5. Germline V gene data show CDR1 as SEHNR and CDR2 as FQNEAQ (reference sequence). The CDR3 is made up of 15 amino acids. The CDR3 reads CASSLVGQGAYEQYF. The CDR3 DNA sequence: TGTGCCAGCAGCTTAGTCGGGCAGGGGGCCTACGAGCAGTACTTC.

V and J are TRBV12-3 or TRBV12-4 and TRBJ2-1, with 13 bases matching TRBD2. Unmatched junction bases numbered 7, after V lost 6 bases and J lost 8 bases. The CDR3 contains 15 residues. The CDR3 here is CASSRTSGRSDEQFF. The CDR3 DNA reads TGTGCCAGCAGCCGGACTAGCGGGAGAAGTGATGAGCAGTTCTTC.

The table lists this clonotype with a few counts. This chain links TRBV27 with TRBJ2-5, with D possibly being TRBD1 or TRBD2 (5 bases each). This CDR3 is built from 15 residues. In germline, CDR1 is MNHEY, CDR2 SMNVEV (reference sequence). Trimming stripped 7 bases from V and 1 base from J, with 16 bases between. CDR3 amino acids: CASTPYRGAQETQYF. For the CDR3, the DNA is TGTGCCAGCACCCCTTACCGGGGCGCCCAAGAGACCCAGTACTTC.

A few counts support this clonotype. As DNA, the CDR3 is TGTGCCTGGAGTTCCTACCGGACACCCGTCTACGAGCAGTACTTC. Protein sequence: CAWSSYRTPVYEQYF. The chain couples TRBV30 to TRBJ2-7; a possible D gene is TRBD1 (5 bases). Per germline, CDR1 GTSNPN and CDR2 SVGIG (reference sequence). V was clipped by 2 bases and J by 3 bases, with 17 bases between them. The CDR3 consists of 15 residues. Combining the CDR3 with reference TRBV30 and TRBJ2-7 gives the whole variable domain SQTIHQWPATLVQPVGSPLSLECTVEGTSNPNLYWYRQAAGRGLQLLFYSVGIGQISSEVPQNLSASRPQDRQFILSSKKLLLSDSGFYLCAWSSYRTPVYEQYFGPGTRLTVT.